This T cell receptor beta chain appears in the sequencing data of a study of CD8 T cell repertoires and HIV-1 epitope variants. Study context: Control wells had CMV/EBV/flu peptides, negative Ebola AY9, or no peptide. IL-2, IL-7 and IL-15 were added on days 3 and 7 of roughly 10-day cultures. Epitopes were three Gag families plus Nef HW9 and YT9.

Assay: immunoSEQ multiplex PCR; the TCRdb copy retains only in-frame clones and omits some. The sample consists of over 90,000 clones, roughly four fifths of them appearing once. Trimming at V came to 6 bases and at J to 9 bases, leaving 12 bases not matched to a gene. The CDR3 has 14 amino acids. Germline V gene sequence: CDR1 MNHEY, CDR2 SMNVEV (reference sequence). Sequenced input: uncultured baseline CD8+ T cells from peripheral blood mononuclear cells (PBMCs). The J gene is TRBJ2-5, the V gene TRBV27; 8 bases fit TRBD1. The sequence derives from a male donor with HIV. CDR3 in amino acids: CASSPRTGRAAQYF. Here the CDR3 DNA reads TGTGCCAGCAGCCCAAGGACAGGGCGTGCGGCCCAGTACTTC.